Listed below are T cell receptor beta chains from one sample, sequenced in a study of shared clonotypes between healthy human individuals. The assay was immunoSEQ multiplex PCR, and TCRdb's table has in-frame clones only and misses some. Of 850,000 to 1,200,000 clones listed, about 80% are singletons. The specimen was memory CD4+ T cells sorted from blood. All receptors derive from a man younger than 35 in good health. Each CDR3 is given with its conserved first and last residue. A D gene is named only where the DNA matches it firmly. Clone sizes are given selectively: once, few, many, or a class where the clone is expanded.

d_gene	abundance	len	j_gene	v_gene	CDR3aa	CDR3nt
.	.	15	TRBJ1-3	TRBV5-1	CASSLRGEVGNTIYF	TGCGCCAGCAGCTTGCGGGGGGAGGTCGGAAACACCATATATTTT
.	.	14	TRBJ2-1	TRBV10-1	CASSVEQSYNEQFF	TGCGCCAGCAGTGTGGAGCAGTCCTACAATGAGCAGTTCTTC
.	.	14	TRBJ2-7	TRBV19	CASSIGQGSYEQYF	TGTGCCAGTAGTATAGGCCAGGGGTCCTACGAGCAGTACTTC
TRBD1	.	16	TRBJ1-1	TRBV28	CASSLIGQVPNTEAFF	TGTGCCAGCAGTTTGATAGGACAGGTCCCGAACACTGAAGCTTTCTTT
TRBD1	few	16	TRBJ2-5	TRBV7-2	CASSSGQGKWQETQYF	TGTGCCAGCAGCTCCGGACAGGGTAAATGGCAAGAGACCCAGTACTTC
TRBD1	.	12	TRBJ1-2	TRBV6-5	CATRQGSYGYTF	TGTGCCACCCGACAGGGAAGCTATGGCTACACCTTC
TRBD1	many	16	TRBJ2-1	TRBV5-1	CASSLRADRSYNEQFF	TGCGCCAGCAGCCTGAGAGCGGACAGGTCCTACAATGAGCAGTTCTTC
TRBD1	.	14	TRBJ2-7	TRBV10-1	CASSGDRPPYEQYF	TGCGCCAGCAGCGGGGACAGACCCCCCTACGAGCAGTACTTC
.	.	13	TRBJ2-1	TRBV10-3	CAISEGAGREQFF	TGTGCCATCAGTGAAGGGGCAGGGCGGGAGCAGTTCTTC
TRBD2	.	14	TRBJ2-2	TRBV10-3	CASRLAGVTGELFF	TGTGCCAGCAGACTAGCGGGAGTGACCGGGGAGCTGTTTTTT